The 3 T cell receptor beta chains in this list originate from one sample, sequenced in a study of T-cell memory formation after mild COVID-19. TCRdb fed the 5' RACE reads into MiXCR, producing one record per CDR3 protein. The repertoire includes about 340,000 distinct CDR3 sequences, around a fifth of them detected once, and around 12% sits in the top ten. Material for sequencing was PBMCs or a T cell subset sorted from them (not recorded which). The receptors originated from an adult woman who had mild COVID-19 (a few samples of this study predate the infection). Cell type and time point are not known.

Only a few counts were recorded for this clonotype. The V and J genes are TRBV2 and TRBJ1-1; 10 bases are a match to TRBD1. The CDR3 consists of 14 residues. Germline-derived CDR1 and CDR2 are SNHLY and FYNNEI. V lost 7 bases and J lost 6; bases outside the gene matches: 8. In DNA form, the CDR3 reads TGTGCCAGCACCCGGACAGGGGGGGGCCCTGAAGCTTTCTTT. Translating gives CASTRTGGGPEAFF.

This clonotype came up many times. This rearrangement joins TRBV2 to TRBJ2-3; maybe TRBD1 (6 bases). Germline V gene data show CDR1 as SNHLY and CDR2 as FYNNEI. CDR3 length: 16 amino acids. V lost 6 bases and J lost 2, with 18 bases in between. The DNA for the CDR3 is TGTGCCAGCAGCGAGGGATCCGGGACAAACACAGATACGCAGTATTTT. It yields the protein CASSEGSGTNTDTQYF. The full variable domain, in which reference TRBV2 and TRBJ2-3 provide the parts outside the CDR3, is EPEVTQTPSHQVTQMGQEVILRCVPISNHLYFYWYRQILGQKVEFLVSFYNNEISEKSEIFDDQFSVERPDGSNFTLKIRSTKLEDSAMYFCASSEGSGTNTDTQYFGPGTRLTVL.

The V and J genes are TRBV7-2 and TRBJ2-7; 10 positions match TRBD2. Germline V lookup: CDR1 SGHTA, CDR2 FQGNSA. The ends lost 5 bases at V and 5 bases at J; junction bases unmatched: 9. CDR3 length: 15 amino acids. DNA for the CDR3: TGTGCCAGCAGCCGTCTGGGACTAGCGATCGACGAGCAGTACTTC. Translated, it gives CASSRLGLAIDEQYF.